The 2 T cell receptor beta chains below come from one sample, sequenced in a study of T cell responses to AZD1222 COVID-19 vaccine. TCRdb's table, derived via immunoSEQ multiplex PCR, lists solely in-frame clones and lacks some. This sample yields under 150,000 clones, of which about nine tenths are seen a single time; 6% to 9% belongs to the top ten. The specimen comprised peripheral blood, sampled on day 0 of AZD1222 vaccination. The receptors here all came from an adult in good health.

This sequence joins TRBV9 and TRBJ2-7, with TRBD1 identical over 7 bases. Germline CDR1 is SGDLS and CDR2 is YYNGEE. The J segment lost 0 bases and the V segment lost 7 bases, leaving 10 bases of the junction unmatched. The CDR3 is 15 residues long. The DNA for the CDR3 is TGTGCCAGCGGATGTATGGGACAGACCTCCTACGAGCAGTACTTC. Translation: CASGCMGQTSYEQYF.

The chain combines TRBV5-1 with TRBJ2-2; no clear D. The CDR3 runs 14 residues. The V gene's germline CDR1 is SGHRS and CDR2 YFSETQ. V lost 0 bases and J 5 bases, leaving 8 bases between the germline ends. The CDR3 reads CASSLDRLTGELFF. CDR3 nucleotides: TGCGCCAGCAGCTTGGATAGGCTGACCGGGGAGCTGTTTTTT.